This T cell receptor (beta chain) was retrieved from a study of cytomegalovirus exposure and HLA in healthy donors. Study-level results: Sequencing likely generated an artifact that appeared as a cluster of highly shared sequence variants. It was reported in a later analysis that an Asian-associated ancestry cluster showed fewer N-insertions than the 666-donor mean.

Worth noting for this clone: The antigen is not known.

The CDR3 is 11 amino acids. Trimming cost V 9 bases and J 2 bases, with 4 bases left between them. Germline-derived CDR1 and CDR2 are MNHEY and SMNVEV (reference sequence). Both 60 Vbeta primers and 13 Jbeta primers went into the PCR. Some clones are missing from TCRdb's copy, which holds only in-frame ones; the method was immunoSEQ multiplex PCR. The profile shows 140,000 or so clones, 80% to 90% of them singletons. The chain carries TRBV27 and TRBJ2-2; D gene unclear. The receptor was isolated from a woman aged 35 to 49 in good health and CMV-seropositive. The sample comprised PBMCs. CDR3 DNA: TGTGCCAGTAGAAACACCGGGGAGCTGTTTTTT. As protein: CASRNTGELFF.